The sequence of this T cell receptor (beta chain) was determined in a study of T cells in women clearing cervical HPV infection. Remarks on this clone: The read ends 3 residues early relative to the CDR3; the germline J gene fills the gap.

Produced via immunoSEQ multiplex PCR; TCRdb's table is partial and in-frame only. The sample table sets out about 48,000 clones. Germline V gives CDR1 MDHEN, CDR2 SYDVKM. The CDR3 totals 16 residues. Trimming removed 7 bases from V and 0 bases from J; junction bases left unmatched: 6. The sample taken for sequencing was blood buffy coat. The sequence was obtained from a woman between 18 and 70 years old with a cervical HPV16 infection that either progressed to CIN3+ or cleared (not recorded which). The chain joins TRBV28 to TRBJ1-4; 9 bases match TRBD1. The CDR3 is CASKLTGGTTNEKLFF. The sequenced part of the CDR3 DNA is TGTGCCAGCAAGTTGACAGGGGGAACAACTAATGAAAAA. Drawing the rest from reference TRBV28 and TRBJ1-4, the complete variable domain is DVKVTQSSRYLVKRTGEKVFLECVQDMDHENMFWYRQDPGLGLRLIYFSYDVKMKEKGDIPEGYSVSREKKERFSLILESASTNQTSMYLCASKLTGGTTNEKLFFGSGTQLSVL.